One TCR beta chain is described in this entry. Its antigen is not known. This record comes from a study of siplizumab effects on memory and regulatory T cells. Study results and caveats: Naive T cells, seemingly more diverse than memory cells, seemed major alloresponse contributors. Unstimulated subsets contained matches for only a minor fraction of alloreactive clones.

Per germline, CDR1 MNHEY and CDR2 SMNVEV (reference sequence). V lost 2 bases to trimming and J lost 3 bases, with 11 bases between them. The CDR3 runs 15 residues. Sequenced by immunoSEQ multiplex PCR; TCRdb stores in-frame clones only, minus some. The sample shows more than 85,000 clones, approximately 94% of them seen only once. The specimen sequenced was Tregs sorted from blood. The J gene is TRBJ1-5, the V gene TRBV27; D is undetermined. The clonotype comes from a human donor in good health. In DNA, the CDR3 is TGTGCCAGCAGTTTAATCGGACTGATCAATCAGCCCCAGCATTTT. Translating it yields CASSLIGLINQPQHF.